This is a list of T cell receptor beta chains from one sample in a study of CD8+CD57+ T cells in acquired aplastic anemia. TCRdb passed the reads through MiXCR, listing each CDR3 protein once. The table includes some 220,000 distinct CDR3 sequences, roughly 35% detected once. Sequenced: sorted CD4+, CD8+, or CD8+CD57+ T cells (not recorded which) from PBMCs. These receptors originate from a human donor in good health, serving as a control. Each CDR3 is given with its conserved first and last residue. The D gene is left open where the match is weak. For some rows the clone size is stated as once, few or many, or as a class when expanded; others skip it.

J gene,D gene,clone size,V gene,CDR3 protein,CDR3 DNA
TRBJ2-7,NA,few,TRBV12-5,CASGLSTGYEQYF,TGTGCTAGTGGTTTGTCGACAGGTTACGAGCAGTACTTC
TRBJ2-1,TRBD2,NA,TRBV5-5,CASSRWTSGRGYNEQFF,TGTGCCAGCAGCCGTTGGACTAGCGGGAGGGGCTACAATGAGCAGTTCTTC
TRBJ2-1,NA,few,TRBV5-6,CASIEGKYRDRPYNEQFF,TGTGCCAGCATAGAAGGGAAATACAGGGATCGCCCCTACAATGAGCAGTTCTTC
TRBJ2-4,NA,few,TRBV5-1,CASSPVPSGDIQYF,TGCGCCAGCAGTCCGGTGCCGAGCGGAGACATTCAGTACTTC
TRBJ2-1,TRBD2,many,TRBV10-3,CAISDPTSGGRSDEQFF,TGTGCCATCAGTGACCCGACTAGCGGGGGACGGTCCGATGAGCAGTTCTTC
TRBJ2-1,TRBD2,few,TRBV11-3,CASSLEIAGDGQFF,TGTGCCAGCAGCTTAGAAATAGCGGGGGATGGGCAGTTCTTC
TRBJ1-6,TRBD1,many,TRBV5-6,CASSLGDRENSPLHF,TGTGCCAGCAGCTTAGGGGACAGGGAGAATTCACCCCTCCACTTT
TRBJ2-7,NA,NA,TRBV18,CASSQTRAVVYEQYF,TGTGCCAGCTCACAAACCAGGGCCGTCGTCTACGAGCAGTACTTC
TRBJ2-2,NA,NA,TRBV5-1,CASSLEVSWDTGELFF,TGCGCCAGCAGCTTGGAGGTTAGCTGGGACACCGGGGAGCTGTTTTTT
TRBJ1-5,NA,many,TRBV5-1,CASSEDGNQPQHF,TGCGCCAGCAGCGAGGACGGCAATCAGCCCCAGCATTTT
TRBJ2-3,TRBD2,NA,TRBV15,CATSGAGETDTQYF,TGTGCCACCAGCGGAGCGGGAGAGACAGATACGCAGTATTTT
TRBJ1-2,NA,NA,TRBV24-1,CATSESPPNYGYTF,TGTGCCACCAGTGAGTCTCCTCCTAACTATGGCTACACCTTC
TRBJ2-7,NA,NA,TRBV18,CASSPETGSYEQYF,TGTGCCAGCTCACCCGAAACCGGGAGCTACGAGCAGTACTTC
TRBJ2-2,NA,many,TRBV15,CATSRTNTGELFF,TGTGCCACCAGCAGGACAAACACCGGGGAGCTGTTTTTT
TRBJ2-7,NA,NA,TRBV5-4,CASGSGAEQYF,TGTGCCAGCGGCTCCGGGGCCGAGCAGTACTTC
TRBJ1-1,NA,many,TRBV20-1,CSARDFRTGDAEAFF,TGCAGTGCTAGAGATTTTCGGACGGGAGACGCTGAAGCTTTCTTT
TRBJ2-7,NA,many,TRBV5-8,CASSLAAATYEQYF,TGTGCCAGCAGCTTGGCAGCGGCAACCTACGAGCAGTACTTC
TRBJ1-1,NA,NA,TRBV2,CASSVDTNTGAFF,TGTGCCAGCAGTGTAGACACGAACACTGGGGCTTTCTTT
TRBJ1-3,NA,few,TRBV19,CASSTGAGSTGNTIYF,TGTGCCAGTAGTACTGGGGCTGGTTCTACTGGAAACACCATATATTTT
TRBJ2-2,TRBD2,NA,TRBV5-1,CASSFTRASGETTGELFF,TGCGCCAGCAGCTTCACCCGGGCTAGCGGGGAGACCACCGGGGAGCTGTTTTTT
TRBJ1-2,TRBD1,NA,TRBV7-6,CASSQGVGYGYTF,TGTGCCAGCAGCCAGGGGGTCGGCTATGGCTACACCTTC
TRBJ1-1,NA,NA,TRBV10-3,CAIRSGGRLNTEAFF,TGTGCCATCAGGAGTGGGGGACGCTTGAACACTGAAGCTTTCTTT
TRBJ1-2,NA,NA,TRBV2,CASSDRDYGYTF,TGTGCCAGCAGTGACCGGGACTATGGCTACACCTTC
TRBJ2-5,NA,NA,TRBV7-9,CASSFKGQGQETQYF,TGTGCCAGCAGCTTTAAGGGACAAGGGCAAGAGACCCAGTACTTC
TRBJ1-4,NA,many,TRBV29-1,CSVAPSLGEKLFF,TGCAGCGTTGCTCCAAGCTTAGGTGAAAAACTGTTTTTT
TRBJ1-2,NA,many,TRBV20-1,CSASWANYGYTF,TGCAGTGCTAGTTGGGCTAACTATGGCTACACCTTC
TRBJ2-3,NA,many,TRBV29-1,CSVESDRLFTDTQYF,TGCAGCGTAGAGAGCGACAGGTTGTTCACAGATACGCAGTATTTT
TRBJ2-5,TRBD1,NA,TRBV24-1,CATSASSLGGQANQETQYF,TGTGCCACCTCTGCCAGCAGCTTAGGGGGACAGGCAAACCAAGAGACCCAGTACTTC
TRBJ2-1,TRBD1,NA,TRBV10-3,CAIRTGGYNEQFF,TGTGCCATCAGAACAGGGGGGTACAATGAGCAGTTCTTC
TRBJ1-4,NA,NA,TRBV12-3/TRBV12-4,CASSLFSPYNEKLFF,TGTGCCAGCAGTTTATTCAGCCCCTATAATGAAAAACTGTTTTTT
TRBJ1-6,NA,many,TRBV2,CASSERGGESNSPLHF,TGTGCCAGCAGTGAGAGGGGAGGGGAAAGTAATTCACCCCTCCACTTT
TRBJ1-1,NA,many,TRBV7-8,CASSPSSVGRNTEAFF,TGTGCCAGCAGCCCGTCTTCGGTGGGGCGGAACACTGAAGCTTTCTTT
TRBJ2-1,TRBD1,NA,TRBV11-1,CASSFDRGLYNEQFF,TGTGCCAGCAGCTTCGACAGGGGTCTATACAATGAGCAGTTCTTC
TRBJ2-1,TRBD1,many,TRBV7-3,CASSLSGGTYNEQFF,TGTGCCAGCAGCTTATCAGGGGGAACCTACAATGAGCAGTTCTTC
TRBJ2-1,TRBD2,many,TRBV7-6,CASSLGGGRSYNEQFF,TGTGCCAGCAGCTTAGGGGGCGGGAGGTCCTACAATGAGCAGTTCTTC
TRBJ2-7,TRBD2,few,TRBV12-3/TRBV12-4,CASSLTSGSFPEYEQYF,TGTGCCAGCAGTTTGACTAGCGGGAGTTTTCCGGAATACGAGCAGTACTTC
TRBJ2-2,NA,many,TRBV15,CATSSPQTNTGELFF,TGTGCCACCAGCTCTCCACAGACGAACACCGGGGAGCTGTTTTTT
TRBJ1-6,NA,many,TRBV20-1,CSATTEVNSPLHF,TGCAGTGCTACGACAGAAGTCAATTCACCCCTCCACTTT
TRBJ1-1,NA,NA,TRBV19,CAREQVNTEAFF,TGTGCTAGAGAGCAGGTGAACACTGAAGCTTTCTTT
TRBJ2-1,TRBD1,many,TRBV2,CASSDHPGQVGEQFF,TGTGCCAGCAGTGACCACCCCGGACAGGTGGGTGAGCAGTTCTTC
TRBJ1-4,TRBD1,NA,TRBV5-5,CASSPRGTGVEKLFF,TGTGCCAGCAGCCCCCGAGGGACAGGGGTTGAAAAACTGTTTTTT
TRBJ1-5,NA,NA,TRBV28,CASSEHQPQHF,TGTGCCAGCAGCGAGCATCAGCCCCAGCATTTT
TRBJ2-1,TRBD2,NA,TRBV10-3,CAISDSSGRGDEQFF,TGTGCCATCAGTGATTCTAGCGGGAGAGGCGATGAGCAGTTCTTC
TRBJ1-2,NA,few,TRBV6-5,CASSYILALGGKGYTF,TGTGCCAGCAGTTACATTTTGGCTTTGGGGGGGAAGGGCTACACCTTC
TRBJ2-7,TRBD1,NA,TRBV10-3,CAISDAGGRSYEQYF,TGTGCCATCAGCGACGCAGGGGGTAGGTCCTACGAGCAGTACTTC
TRBJ2-7,TRBD2,many,TRBV29-1,CSVRRGNYEQYF,TGCAGCGTAAGGCGGGGGAACTACGAGCAGTACTTC
TRBJ2-7,NA,NA,TRBV6-1,CASSLTGSSYEQYF,TGTGCCAGCAGCCTGACAGGTTCTTCCTACGAGCAGTACTTC
TRBJ1-5,TRBD1,NA,TRBV10-3,CAIRGDRGGQPQHF,TGTGCCATCAGGGGGGACAGGGGCGGTCAGCCCCAGCATTTT
TRBJ1-6,NA,many,TRBV14,CASSQAAVRSYNSPLHF,TGTGCCAGCAGCCAAGCGGCAGTCAGATCCTATAATTCACCCCTCCACTTT
TRBJ1-2,TRBD1,NA,TRBV10-3,CAISELRQGYYGYTF,TGCGCCATCAGTGAGTTAAGACAGGGATACTATGGCTACACCTTC
TRBJ2-1,NA,NA,TRBV5-1,CASSLGWGRNEQFF,TGCGCCAGCAGCTTGGGATGGGGGCGGAATGAGCAGTTCTTC
TRBJ1-2,NA,many,TRBV20-1,CSARDRTGSYGYTF,TGCAGTGCTAGAGATAGAACAGGGAGCTATGGCTACACCTTC
TRBJ2-3,NA,few,TRBV5-1,CASSLRGSSTDTQYF,TGCGCCAGCAGCTTGCGCGGGTCTAGCACAGATACGCAGTATTTT
TRBJ1-2,NA,NA,TRBV7-6,CASSQGVLIYGYTF,TGTGCCAGCAGCCAAGGGGTCCTGATTTACGGCTACACCTTC
TRBJ1-1,TRBD1,NA,TRBV2,CASSQVGQGAEAFF,TGTGCCAGCAGCCAAGTTGGTCAGGGGGCAGAAGCTTTCTTT